This T cell receptor (beta chain) appears in the sequencing data of a study of T cell changes during pregnancy in multiple sclerosis. Sequencing used immunoSEQ multiplex PCR; TCRdb keeps in-frame clones, though not all of them. In the table there are about 72,000 clones, approximately 90% of which are singletons. Germline V gene lookup returns CDR1 MGHRA and CDR2 YSYEKL. Unmatched junction bases numbered 4, after V lost 1 base and J lost 3 bases. The length of the CDR3 is 15 residues. The source is a female donor in good health, enrolled as a control in a pregnancy study. Source: peripheral blood, taken in the first trimester of pregnancy. The chain carries TRBV4-1 and TRBJ1-2, with TRBD1 matching 8 bases. CDR3 amino acids: CASSQVTRGHYGYTF. CDR3 sequence (DNA): TGCGCCAGCAGCCAAGTAACCAGGGGGCACTATGGCTACACCTTC.